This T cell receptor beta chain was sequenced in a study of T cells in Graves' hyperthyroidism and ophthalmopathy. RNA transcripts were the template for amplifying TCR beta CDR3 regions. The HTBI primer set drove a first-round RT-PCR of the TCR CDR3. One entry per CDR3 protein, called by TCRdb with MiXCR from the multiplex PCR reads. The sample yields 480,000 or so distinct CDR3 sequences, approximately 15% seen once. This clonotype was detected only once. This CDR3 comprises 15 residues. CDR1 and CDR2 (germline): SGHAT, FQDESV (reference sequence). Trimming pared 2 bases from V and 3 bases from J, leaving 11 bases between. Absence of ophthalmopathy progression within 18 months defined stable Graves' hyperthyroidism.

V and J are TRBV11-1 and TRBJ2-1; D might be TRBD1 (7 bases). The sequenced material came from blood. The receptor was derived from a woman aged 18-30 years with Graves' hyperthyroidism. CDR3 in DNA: TGTGCCAGCAGCTTATTGCAGGGGGGCTACAATGAGCAGTTCTTC. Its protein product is CASSLLQGGYNEQFF.